This T cell receptor beta chain comes out of a study of OX40 agonist ivuxolimab in advanced cancers. Background on the whole study: Ivuxolimab, which targeted the costimulatory receptor OX40 (CD134), was an agonistic, fully human IgG2 monoclonal antibody. Intravenous ivuxolimab was administered to patients every 2 weeks at six dose levels: 0.01, 0.1, 0.3, 1.5, 3 and 10 mg/kg. Of the approximately 53 patients in dose escalation, about 20 had hepatocellular carcinoma, some 15 had melanoma, 9 had renal cell carcinoma and 9 had head and neck cancer. In the dose-escalation cohort, roughly 80% of patients were male, and the mean age was approximately 60 years, with a range of roughly 23 to 85. Prior anti-PD-1, anti-PD-L1 or anti-CTLA-4 therapy was permitted, and 40% of dose-escalation patients had received checkpoint inhibitors. Partial responses occurred in three dose-escalation patients: two with cutaneous melanoma and one with hepatocellular carcinoma. Peripheral TCRbeta sequencing aimed to test whether ivuxolimab altered TCR sequence diversity and caused clonal T-cell expansion. The paper describes the monotherapy dose-escalation part (N of about 52 patients) of the phase I trial of ivuxolimab. What the research found in general, with its limitations: After ivuxolimab, more expanded clones were found on average in CD8+ T cells than in CD4+ T cells. Which antigens the clonally expanded peripheral T cells were specific for was not determined. Low levels of normalized T-cell clonal expansion were also seen in some nonresponding patients. Partial responders in the 0.1-3.0 mg/kg groups had among the lowest normalized peripheral clonal expansion, especially among CD8+ T cells. At doses from 0.1 to 3.0 mg/kg, clonal expansion was seen in both CD4+ and CD8+ blood T cells between baseline and week 6.

Reading from cysteine to phenylalanine, the CDR3 counts 16 amino acids. CDR3 DNA only is kept here, 48 bases in frame from base 1. The germline V gene (reference sequence) yields SEHNR for CDR1 and FQNEAQ for CDR2. V gives up 1 base and J gives up 0 bases, and the segment between their germline ends measures 9 bases. The trial excluded patients who had a history of autoimmune disease or were on systemic immunosuppression. Peripheral blood for TCR sequencing was collected from all dose cohorts at baseline, on cycle 4 day 1, and on cycle 7 day 1. The samples were taken from a phase I, first-in-human, multicenter, open-label dose-escalation trial of ivuxolimab. Adults with locally advanced or metastatic melanoma, renal cell, hepatocellular, or head and neck squamous cell carcinoma were enrolled in the trial. Before TCR sequencing, CD4+ and CD8+ T cells were separately sorted from peripheral blood. Genomic DNA was extracted from sorted cells for sequencing of the TCRbeta CDR3 region. The immunoSEQ Assay was used to sequence the TCRbeta CDR3 regions. TCRdb stores this immuneACCESS table with in-frame sequences only. Part of the clones is absent; in the studies checked, under half of the shortfall reflects unresolved V genes, and no reason is known for the rest. Recorded for this sample are about 73,000 clones; about 89% of them occurred a single time. Approximately 0.7% of the sample is taken by the ten largest.

To note about this clone: Its target antigen remains unknown. Qualities for individual bases were not recorded, and no much larger clone is one base off.

Specimen: CD4+ or CD8+ T cells sorted from blood, collected in a trial of the OX40 agonist ivuxolimab. This receptor chain uses TRBV7-9 and TRBJ2-2; no D gene is confidently identified. The origin of this receptor is an adult with an advanced solid tumor such as melanoma, head and neck, liver or kidney cancer. This receptor has the CDR3 CASSLGGVANTGELFF. The DNA reads as follows: TGTGCCAGCAGCTTAGGAGGCGTCGCGAACACCGGGGAGCTGTTTTTT.